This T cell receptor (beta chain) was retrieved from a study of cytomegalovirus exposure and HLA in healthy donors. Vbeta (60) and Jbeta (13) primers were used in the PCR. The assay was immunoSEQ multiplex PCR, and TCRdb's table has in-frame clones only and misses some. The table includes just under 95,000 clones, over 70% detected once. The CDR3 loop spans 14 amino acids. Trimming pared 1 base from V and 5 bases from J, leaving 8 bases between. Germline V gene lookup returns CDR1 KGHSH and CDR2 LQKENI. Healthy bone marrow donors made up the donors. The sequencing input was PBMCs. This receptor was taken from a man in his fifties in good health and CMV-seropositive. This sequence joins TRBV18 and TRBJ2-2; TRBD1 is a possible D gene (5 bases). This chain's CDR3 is CASSPLQGTGELFF. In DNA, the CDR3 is TGTGCCAGCTCACCACTGCAGGGAACCGGGGAGCTGTTTTTT.